The next 32 T cell receptor beta chains were all read from a single sample in a study of a mutant IDH1 vaccine in newly diagnosed glioma. Time point indicated: week 47, end of study. Each dose of the vaccine consisted of 300 ug of mutant IDH1 20-mer peptide, with topical imiquimod. Antigens for these TCRs are unknown. The protocol was immunoSEQ multiplex PCR, while the TCRdb copy is restricted to in-frame clones and leaves out a portion. This sample has tens of thousands of clones, with roughly two thirds found just once. Sequenced material: peripheral blood mononuclear cells (PBMCs), taken from a glioma patient whose treatment included an IDH1 peptide vaccine. Source of these receptors: a middle-aged man with glioma. Some clones in this sample may be carry-over from other donors' samples.

V usage is TRBV9 and J usage is TRBJ2-3; D remains unclear. Trimming cost V 2 bases and J 0 bases, with 4 bases left between them. Germline V lookup: CDR1 SGDLS, CDR2 YYNGEE. CDR3 size: 13 residues. In nucleotides, the CDR3 is TGTGCCAGCAGCGTTACTAGCACAGATACGCAGTATTTT. It specifies CASSVTSTDTQYF.

The rearrangement uses TRBV30 and TRBJ2-7; 7 bases are shared with TRBD1. Germline V gene data show CDR1 as GTSNPN and CDR2 as SVGIG (reference sequence). This CDR3 contains 14 residues. After removal of 7 bases from V and 2 bases from J, the junction contained 11 bases not matched to a gene. CDR3 sequence: CASEGASMAYEQYF. The CDR3 nucleotides are TGTGCCTCCGAGGGGGCTAGCATGGCCTACGAGCAGTACTTC.

The chain has TRBV6-5 and TRBJ2-5, with D perhaps matching TRBD2 (6 bases). V lost 0 bases and J lost 2, with 10 bases in between. The CDR3 runs 15 residues. CDR1 MNHEY and CDR2 SVGAGI come from the germline V gene. CDR3 residues: CASSYSTGEQETQYF. The CDR3, as DNA: TGTGCCAGCAGTTACTCGACGGGGGAGCAAGAGACCCAGTACTTC.

The gene calls are TRBV4-1 and TRBJ2-5; maybe TRBD1 (5 bases). In germline, CDR1 is MGHRA, CDR2 YSYEKL. The V and J ends lost 0 bases and 2 bases respectively, with 16 bases between them. The CDR3 loop spans 17 amino acids. CDR3 in amino acids: CASSQEEAGPDQETQYF. The CDR3 nucleotides read TGCGCCAGCAGCCAAGAAGAGGCAGGGCCGGATCAAGAGACCCAGTACTTC.

This clone is a singleton in its sample. The chain has TRBV29-1 and TRBJ1-2; 11 bases align to TRBD1. The junction had 3 bases not matched to a gene; V was cut back by 5 bases and J by 4 bases. CDR1 and CDR2 from the germline V gene are SQVTM and ANQGSEA. CDR3 length: 13 residues. CDR3: CSVRTGGSYGYTF. For the CDR3, the DNA is TGCAGCGTTCGGACAGGGGGCAGCTATGGCTACACCTTC.

A few counts support this clone. The chain links TRBV15 to TRBJ1-2, with 7 positions matching TRBD1. CDR3 size: 14 residues. The germline gives CDR1 LNHNV, CDR2 YYDKDF (reference sequence). The V gene end was trimmed by 5 bases and the J gene end by 8 bases; junction bases not matched to a gene: 11. DNA for the CDR3: TGTGCCACCAGCGGATCGACAGGGTCGGGCGGCTACACCTTC. This sequence encodes CATSGSTGSGGYTF.

This chain connects TRBV29-1 to TRBJ2-5, with D tentatively TRBD1 or TRBD2 (6 bases each). Deletions cut 6 bases from V and 5 bases from J, with 16 bases between. CDR3 length: 13 amino acids. Germline lookup yields CDR1 SQVTM and CDR2 ANQGSEA. The CDR3 sequence is CSVSGAGSETQYF. CDR3 sequence (DNA): TGCAGCGTGTCAGGGGCCGGGAGTGAGACCCAGTACTTC. The full variable domain, in which reference TRBV29-1 and TRBJ2-5 provide the parts outside the CDR3, is SAVISQKPSRDICQRGTSLTIQCQVDSQVTMMFWYRQQPGQSLTLIATANQGSEATYESGFVIDKFPISRPNLTFSTLTVSNMSPEDSSIYLCSVSGAGSETQYFGPGTRLLVL.

The chain has TRBV19 and TRBJ1-1, with D uncertain. Per the germline V gene, CDR1 is LNHDA and CDR2 is SQIVND (reference sequence). V was shortened by 5 bases and J by 0 bases, with 22 bases between the two germline ends. This CDR3 comprises 18 residues. The CDR3 reads CASSGRINSWGMNTEAFF. The CDR3 DNA reads as TGTGCCAGTAGTGGCAGGATCAACTCATGGGGAATGAACACTGAAGCTTTCTTT.

This chain connects TRBV6-6 to TRBJ2-2; a weak D match, TRBD2 (5 bases). The CDR3 loop spans 14 amino acids. Trimming took 2 bases from V and 7 from J, leaving 11 bases between them. CDR1 and CDR2 from the germline V gene are MNHNY and SVGAGI (reference sequence). The CDR3: CASSYQSGVGELFF. Written as DNA, the CDR3 is TGTGCCAGCAGTTACCAGTCCGGGGTCGGGGAGCTGTTTTTT.

This chain uses TRBV6-5 with TRBJ1-1; D is uncertain. V shed 8 bases and J shed 3 bases, with 19 bases lying between them. This CDR3 spans 15 amino acids. Germline-derived CDR1 and CDR2 are MNHEY and SVGAGI. CDR3 residues: CASANLRTRDTEAFF. The CDR3 DNA reads TGTGCCAGCGCGAACTTACGGACTCGGGACACTGAAGCTTTCTTT.

The chain is built from TRBV19 and TRBJ2-7; no firm D call. From germline, CDR1 is LNHDA and CDR2 SQIVND (reference sequence). The V end was cut by 4 bases, the J end by 0 bases, with 13 bases between. This CDR3 contains 15 residues. CDR3 coding DNA: TGTGCCAGTAGTAAGGTAGGCCTCAGCTCCTACGAGCAGTACTTC. Its protein product is CASSKVGLSSYEQYF.

This clone was seen many times. CDR3 loop: CASSPVHQVGEQFF. CDR3 nucleotide sequence: TGTGCCAGCTCACCGGTCCATCAAGTGGGTGAGCAGTTCTTC. The rearrangement joins TRBV18 to TRBJ2-1; no clear D gene. Looked up from germline, CDR1 is KGHSH and CDR2 is LQKENI. This CDR3 spans 14 amino acids. V was cut by 3 bases and J by 9 bases, with 15 bases left in between.

This clone was counted once. The chain couples TRBV7-9 to TRBJ1-2, with D perhaps TRBD1 (5 bases). V lost 4 bases and J 8 bases, leaving 29 bases between the germline ends. Germline assignment: CDR1 SEHNR and CDR2 FQNEAQ (reference sequence). This CDR3 is 18 amino acids long. The DNA for the CDR3 is TGTGCCAGCAGCTCCAGAGGGAGGGTAGGGCAGGGCGTGACCGGCTACACCTTC. Its translation is CASSSRGRVGQGVTGYTF. Filled out from reference TRBV7-9 and TRBJ1-2, the complete variable domain reads DTGVSQNPRHKITKRGQNVTFRCDPISEHNRLYWYRQTLGQGPEFLTYFQNEAQLEKSRLLSDRFSAERPKGSFSTLEIQRTEQGDSAMYLCASSSRGRVGQGVTGYTFGSGTRLTVV.

The rearrangement uses TRBV6-6 and TRBJ1-1; no clear D. V dropped 6 bases and J dropped 2 bases, with 10 bases sitting between them. The CDR3 contains 13 residues. CDR1 and CDR2 (germline): MNHNY, SVGAGI (reference sequence). As DNA, the CDR3 is TGTGCCAGCAGAAGTGACATAAACACTGAAGCTTTCTTT. Translation: CASRSDINTEAFF.

The chain uses TRBV6-1 and TRBJ2-2; D ambiguous. The length of the CDR3 is 12 residues. CDR1 MNHNS and CDR2 SASEGT come from the germline V gene. V lost 0 bases and J 6 bases, leaving 2 bases between the germline ends. The CDR3 region has the DNA TGTGCCAGCAGTGAAGCGCCCGGGGAGCTGTTTTTT. Translation: CASSEAPGELFF.

The chain combines TRBV18 with TRBJ1-1; D call uncertain. The V end lost 7 bases, the J end lost 1 base, and 7 bases lay between the germline ends. The CDR3 runs to 12 residues. CDR1 is KGHSH, CDR2 LQKENI, per germline. The CDR3 nucleotides read TGTGCCAGCTATCAAGGGAACACTGAAGCTTTCTTT. This codes for CASYQGNTEAFF. Supplemented by reference TRBV18 and TRBJ1-1, the full variable domain reads NAGVMQNPRHLVRRRGQEARLRCSPMKGHSHVYWYRQLPEEGLKFMVYLQKENIIDESGMPKERFSAEFPKEGPSILRIQQVVRGDSAAYFCASYQGNTEAFFGQGTRLTVV.

The chain is built from TRBV6-5 and TRBJ2-1; 8 bases are shared with TRBD1. Germline V CDR1 and CDR2: MNHEY, SVGAGI. The CDR3 is made up of 16 amino acids. Unmatched junction bases numbered 7, after V lost 2 bases and J lost 4 bases. CDR3 in DNA: TGTGCCAGCAGTTACCGACAGGGGTCGAGGTACAATGAGCAGTTCTTC. Translating gives CASSYRQGSRYNEQFF.

This chain joins TRBV29-1 and TRBJ2-5; tentatively, D is TRBD1 (5 bases). The germline V gene encodes CDR1 SQVTM and CDR2 ANQGSEA. V lost 0 bases, J lost 3 bases, and 17 bases lay in between. The CDR3 has 16 amino acids. The CDR3 sequence is CSVEDTETVLKETQYF. CDR3 coding DNA: TGCAGCGTTGAAGATACGGAGACAGTGTTAAAAGAGACCCAGTACTTC.

Judged by abundance, this clone is medium-sized. This chain uses TRBV4-1 with TRBJ1-3, with 9 bases aligning to TRBD1. CDR1 is MGHRA and CDR2 is YSYEKL in the germline V gene. Trimming removed 5 bases from V and 0 bases from J; junction bases left unmatched: 17. CDR3 length equals 20 residues. The CDR3 reads CASSGTPGTGNPISGNTIYF. The CDR3 DNA is TGCGCCAGCAGCGGTACCCCCGGGACAGGGAACCCGATCTCTGGAAACACCATATATTTT.

This clone was detected only a few times. This sequence joins TRBV6-5 and TRBJ2-3; TRBD1 is a possible D gene (6 bases). CDR1 is MNHEY, CDR2 SVGAGI, per germline. This CDR3 comprises 14 residues. Deletions cut 0 bases from V and 2 bases from J, with 6 bases between. The CDR3 DNA reads as TGTGCCAGCAGTTACTCGGGACACACAGATACGCAGTATTTT. Its translation: CASSYSGHTDTQYF.

The chain links TRBV9 to TRBJ1-2, with D perhaps TRBD1 (5 bases). Between the trimmed V and J ends, which lost 5 bases and 4 bases, there was a span of 9 bases. Germline V gene data show CDR1 as SGDLS and CDR2 as YYNGEE. The length of the CDR3 is 12 residues. The DNA of the CDR3 is TGTGCCAGCAGAAGAAGGGGCTATGGCTACACCTTC. It translates to CASRRRGYGYTF.

The chain carries TRBV7-8 and TRBJ2-5; 10 nucleotides align to TRBD2. The CDR3 contains 15 residues. J gave up 4 bases and V 2 bases, and 4 bases lay outside the gene matches. The germline V gene encodes CDR1 SGHVS and CDR2 FQNEAQ. CDR3 residues: CASSLQRGGRETQYF. The CDR3 nucleotides read TGTGCCAGCAGCTTACAGCGGGGGGGCCGAGAGACCCAGTACTTC.

This clone was detected once. This chain uses TRBV25-1 with TRBJ2-3; D might be TRBD1 (8 bases). Deletions cut 5 bases from V and 4 bases from J, with 16 bases between. The V gene's germline CDR1 is MGHDK and CDR2 SYGVNS. The CDR3 is 15 residues long. The CDR3 sequence is CASSRTGRVADTQYF. The CDR3 DNA is TGTGCCAGCAGTAGGACAGGGAGGGTTGCAGATACGCAGTATTTT.

V is TRBV11-2 and J is TRBJ2-7, with TRBD2 identical over 13 bases. Germline trimming cut 3 bases from V and 7 bases from J; bases unmatched to any gene: 9. Germline V gives CDR1 SGHAT, CDR2 FQNNGV. The length of the CDR3 is 16 residues. The CDR3 DNA reads as TGTGCCAGCAGCTTTTTACTAGCGGGGGGGCCTCAAGAGCAGTACTTC. The encoded protein is CASSFLLAGGPQEQYF.

This clone was picked up a small number of times. This chain uses TRBV20-1 with TRBJ1-1, with 8 bases identical to TRBD1. This CDR3 spans 11 amino acids. V lost 6 bases, J lost 11 bases, and 8 bases stayed unmatched. CDR1 and CDR2 from the germline V gene are DFQATT and SNEGSKA (reference sequence). This CDR3 is CSAMDRVGAFF. As DNA, the CDR3 is TGCAGTGCCATGGACAGGGTAGGCGCTTTCTTT.

The chain is built from TRBV4-1 and TRBJ2-7; D is unresolved. This CDR3 contains 14 residues. V gave up 0 bases and J gave up 3 bases, with 9 bases separating them. Germline loops: CDR1 MGHRA, CDR2 YSYEKL. DNA for the CDR3: TGCGCCAGCAGCCAAGATCCCGGGCGCTACGAGCAGTACTTC. The encoded protein is CASSQDPGRYEQYF.

The sample holds a few counts of this clone. The chain uses TRBV2 and TRBJ2-7; 8 bases align to TRBD1. From germline, CDR1 is SNHLY and CDR2 FYNNEI. CDR3 length: 15 amino acids. Unmatched junction bases numbered 10, after V lost 4 bases and J lost 5 bases. In nucleotides, the CDR3 is TGTGCCAGCAGTGTTTCGGCAGGGGGCTTCGACGAGCAGTACTTC. This gives the protein CASSVSAGGFDEQYF.

This clone was counted only a few times. The V gene is TRBV7-9, the J gene TRBJ2-3, with 11 positions matching TRBD2. This CDR3 contains 17 residues. V was pared by 5 bases and J by 5 bases, with 12 bases of the junction left unmatched. Germline V gene data show CDR1 as SEHNR and CDR2 as FQNEAQ (reference sequence). This CDR3 reads CASSPHKTSGVEDTQYF. CDR3 in DNA: TGTGCCAGCAGCCCACATAAGACTAGCGGGGTCGAAGATACGCAGTATTTT.

The chain joins TRBV9 to TRBJ1-1; D might be TRBD1 (6 bases). With 4 bases removed from V and 0 bases from J, the gap between germline ends came to 13 bases. This CDR3 region has 15 residues. Germline-derived CDR1 and CDR2 are SGDLS and YYNGEE. The CDR3 sequence: CASSSRTDLNTEAFF. The CDR3 DNA follows: TGTGCCAGCAGCTCGAGGACAGACTTGAACACTGAAGCTTTCTTT. The entire variable domain, with the rest obtained from reference TRBV9 and TRBJ1-1, is as follows: DSGVTQTPKHLITATGQRVTLRCSPRSGDLSVYWYQQSLDQGLQFLIQYYNGEERAKGNILERFSAQQFPDLHSELNLSSLELGDSALYFCASSSRTDLNTEAFFGQGTRLTVV.

The chain joins TRBV10-3 to TRBJ2-2; D is perhaps TRBD2 (7 bases). Germline V lookup: CDR1 ENHRY, CDR2 SYGVKD. V shed 10 bases and J shed 0 bases, with 21 bases lying between them. The CDR3 length is 17 residues. This CDR3 is CANAPGGGITNTGELFF. The CDR3, as DNA: TGTGCCAACGCTCCTGGGGGGGGCATAACGAACACCGGGGAGCTGTTTTTT.

This clone was observed a few times. J is TRBJ1-5 and V is TRBV9, with D unresolved. Germline V CDR1 and CDR2: SGDLS, YYNGEE. The CDR3 contains 14 residues. With 0 bases removed from V and 5 bases from J, the gap between germline ends came to 9 bases. The CDR3 DNA is TGTGCCAGCAGCGTAGAGGGTGAGGATCAGCCCCAGCATTTT. It is translated as CASSVEGEDQPQHF.

The J gene is TRBJ2-7, the V gene TRBV19; 8 bases map to TRBD1. This CDR3 comprises 14 residues. The V segment lost 1 base and the J segment 2 bases; nucleotides outside the gene matches: 1. CDR1 LNHDA and CDR2 SQIVND come from the germline V gene (reference sequence). CDR3 sequence reads: CASSIGQGTYEQYF. The CDR3, as DNA: TGTGCCAGTAGTATAGGACAGGGGACCTACGAGCAGTACTTC.